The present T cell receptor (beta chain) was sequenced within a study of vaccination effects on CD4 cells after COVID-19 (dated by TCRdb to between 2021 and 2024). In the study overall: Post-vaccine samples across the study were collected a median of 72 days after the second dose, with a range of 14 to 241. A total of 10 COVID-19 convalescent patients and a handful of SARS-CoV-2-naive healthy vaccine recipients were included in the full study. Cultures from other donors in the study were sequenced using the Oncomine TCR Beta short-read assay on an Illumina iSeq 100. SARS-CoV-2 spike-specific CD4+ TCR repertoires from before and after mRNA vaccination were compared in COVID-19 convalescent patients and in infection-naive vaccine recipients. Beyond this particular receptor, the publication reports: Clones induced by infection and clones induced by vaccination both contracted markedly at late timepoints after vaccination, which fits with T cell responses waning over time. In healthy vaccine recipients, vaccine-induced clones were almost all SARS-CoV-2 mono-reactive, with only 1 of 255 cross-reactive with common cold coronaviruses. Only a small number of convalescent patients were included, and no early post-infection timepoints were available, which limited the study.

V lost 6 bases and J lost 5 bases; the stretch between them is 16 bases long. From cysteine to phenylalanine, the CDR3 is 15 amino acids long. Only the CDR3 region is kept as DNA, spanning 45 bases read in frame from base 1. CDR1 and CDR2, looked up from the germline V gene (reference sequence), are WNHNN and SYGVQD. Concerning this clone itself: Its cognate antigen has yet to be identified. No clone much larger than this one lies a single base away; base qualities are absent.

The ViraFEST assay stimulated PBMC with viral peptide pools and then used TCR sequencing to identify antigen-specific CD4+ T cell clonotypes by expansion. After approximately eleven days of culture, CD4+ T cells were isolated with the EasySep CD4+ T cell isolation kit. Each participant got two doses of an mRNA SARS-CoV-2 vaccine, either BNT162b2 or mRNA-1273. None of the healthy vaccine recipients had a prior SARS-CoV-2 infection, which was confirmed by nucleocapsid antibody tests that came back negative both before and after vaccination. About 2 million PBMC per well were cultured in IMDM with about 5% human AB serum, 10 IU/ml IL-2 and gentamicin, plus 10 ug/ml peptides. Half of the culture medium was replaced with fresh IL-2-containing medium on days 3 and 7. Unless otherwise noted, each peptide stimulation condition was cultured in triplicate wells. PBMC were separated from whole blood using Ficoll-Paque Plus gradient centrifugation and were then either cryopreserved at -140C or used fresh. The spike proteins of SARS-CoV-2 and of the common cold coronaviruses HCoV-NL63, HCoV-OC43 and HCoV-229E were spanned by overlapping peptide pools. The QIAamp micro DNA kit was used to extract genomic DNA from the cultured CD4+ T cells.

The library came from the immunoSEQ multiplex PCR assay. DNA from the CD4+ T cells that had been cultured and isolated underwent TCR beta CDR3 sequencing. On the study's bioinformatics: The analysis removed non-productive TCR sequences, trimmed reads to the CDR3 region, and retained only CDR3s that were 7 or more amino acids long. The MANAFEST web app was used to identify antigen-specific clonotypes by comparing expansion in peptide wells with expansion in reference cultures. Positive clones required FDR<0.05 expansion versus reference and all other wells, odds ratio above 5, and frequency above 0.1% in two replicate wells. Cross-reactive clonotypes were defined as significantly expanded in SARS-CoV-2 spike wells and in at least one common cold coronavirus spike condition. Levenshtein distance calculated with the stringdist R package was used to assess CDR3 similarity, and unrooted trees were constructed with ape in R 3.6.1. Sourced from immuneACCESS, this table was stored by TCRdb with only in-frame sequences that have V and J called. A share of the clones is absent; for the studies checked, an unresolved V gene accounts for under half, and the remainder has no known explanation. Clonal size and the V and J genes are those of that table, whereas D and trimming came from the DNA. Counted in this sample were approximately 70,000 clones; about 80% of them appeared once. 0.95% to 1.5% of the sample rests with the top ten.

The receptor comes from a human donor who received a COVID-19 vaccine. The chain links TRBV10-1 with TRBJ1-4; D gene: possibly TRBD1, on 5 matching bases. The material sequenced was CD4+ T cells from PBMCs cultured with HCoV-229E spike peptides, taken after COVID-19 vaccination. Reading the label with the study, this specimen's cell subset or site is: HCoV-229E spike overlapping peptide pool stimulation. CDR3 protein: CASSAGRIGNEKLFF. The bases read TGCGCCAGCAGCGCGGGACGGATAGGAAATGAAAAACTGTTTTTT.